What follows are 15 T cell receptor beta chains derived from one specimen sequenced in a study of T-cell reconstitution after alpha-beta-depleted transplantation in children. TCRbeta library preparation incorporated unique molecular identifiers. MiXCR, run by TCRdb on the PCR reads, gives a single entry per CDR3 protein. The sample contains 500,000 to 600,000 distinct CDR3 sequences, approximately 30% of which appear only once. The specimen comprised PBMCs from the stem cell graft donor, sampled from the stem cell graft. The receptors derive from a human donor who donated a stem cell graft to a child with aplastic anemia.

J is TRBJ2-1 and V is TRBV12-3 or TRBV12-4; no clear D gene. CDR3 length: 13 amino acids. The V end was cut by 6 bases, the J end by 5 bases, with 11 bases between. CDR3 DNA sequence: TGTGCCAGCAGCCCTGAAGAGGACAATGAGCAGTTCTTC. Translated: CASSPEEDNEQFF.

The gene calls are TRBV6-2 or TRBV6-3 and TRBJ2-7; D is perhaps TRBD1 (6 bases). Germline CDR1 is MNHEY and CDR2 is SVGEGT. This CDR3 is 17 amino acids long. V lost 0 bases, J lost 2 bases, and 17 bases lay in between. The CDR3 loop reads CASSYSRLGARTYEQYV. The CDR3 DNA sequence: TGTGCCAGCAGTTACTCGAGGCTGGGGGCGCGGACCTACGAGCAGTACGTC.

CDR3 sequence (DNA): TGTGCCAGCAGGGATGGGACAGCACCTGAAGCTTTCTTT. It codes for CASRDGTAPEAFF. This chain joins TRBV6-4 and TRBJ1-1, with TRBD1 identical over 7 bases. Germline CDR1 MRHNA, CDR2 SNTAGT. This CDR3 is built from 13 residues. V shed 6 bases, J shed 6 bases, and the junction held 7 bases outside the gene matches.

The J gene is TRBJ1-1, the V gene TRBV20-1, with D maybe TRBD1 (6 bases). V lost 7 bases to trimming and J lost 3 bases, with 12 bases between them. The CDR3 loop spans 12 amino acids. From germline, CDR1 is DFQATT and CDR2 SNEGSKA (reference sequence). For the CDR3, the DNA is TGCAGTGTGGGGCGACAGGACACTGAAGCTTTCTTT. Translation gives CSVGRQDTEAFF.

This clonotype occurred a few times. As DNA, the CDR3 is TGTGCCAGCAGCGTAGGACTAGCGGGAGCCGAGCAGTTCTTC. This translates into CASSVGLAGAEQFF. V and J are TRBV9 and TRBJ2-1, with 12 bases aligning to TRBD2. Trimming at V came to 0 bases and at J to 10 bases, leaving 2 bases not matched to a gene. CDR1 is SGDLS, CDR2 YYNGEE, per germline. The CDR3 length is 14 residues.

The V gene is TRBV11-2, the J gene TRBJ2-7; a weak D match, TRBD2 (5 bases). Germline V gene data show CDR1 as SGHAT and CDR2 as FQNNGV. CDR3 length equals 12 residues. Trimming shortened V by 5 bases and J by 3 bases, and 8 bases separated the two germline ends. The chain's CDR3 is CASSLLDYEQYV. CDR3 nucleotides: TGTGCCAGCAGCCTACTAGACTACGAGCAGTACGTC.

A remark on this clonotype: Germline and junction disagree at one end, which may indicate a read error. The rearrangement joins TRBV28 to TRBJ2-4; D may correspond to TRBD1 or TRBD2 (6 bases each). This CDR3 contains 14 residues. CDR1 is MDHEN, CDR2 SYDVKM, per germline. The CDR3 DNA sequence: TGTGCCAGCTACGCGGGACAAACCAAAAACAGTCAGTACTTC. This encodes CASYAGQTKNSQYF.

The genes are TRBV5-6 and TRBJ2-4; D remains ambiguous. In germline, CDR1 is SGHDT, CDR2 YYEEEE. Trimming stripped 0 bases from V and 0 bases from J, with 7 bases between. CDR3 size: 15 residues. CDR3 bases: TGTGCCAGCAGCTTGGTTTCCCTAGCCAAAAACATTCAGTACTTC. Amino acid sequence: CASSLVSLAKNIQYF.

J is TRBJ2-7 and V is TRBV27; weak D call: TRBD2 (6 bases). V lost 6 bases and J 7 bases, leaving 19 bases between the germline ends. CDR3 length: 14 residues. CDR1 MNHEY and CDR2 SMNVEV come from the germline V gene (reference sequence). The CDR3 protein is CASSRGGVTGEQYF. DNA for the CDR3: TGTGCCAGCAGCCGAGGAGGGGTTACGGGGGAGCAGTACTTC.

The chain uses TRBV9 and TRBJ2-5; TRBD2 agrees at 10 bases. The V gene end was trimmed by 4 bases and the J gene end by 4 bases; junction bases not matched to a gene: 13. In germline, CDR1 is SGDLS, CDR2 YYNGEE. This CDR3 spans 17 amino acids. CDR3 in amino acids: CASSPWIAGGGRETQYF. The CDR3 bases are TGTGCCAGCAGCCCCTGGATAGCGGGAGGTGGAAGAGAGACCCAGTACTTC.

This clonotype was found a few times. The rearrangement links TRBV5-6 to TRBJ2-1; possible D gene TRBD2, 5 bases. CDR1 is SGHDT, CDR2 YYEEEE, per germline. The CDR3 has 17 residues. The ends were cut back, 0 bases at V and 6 bases at J, with 19 bases in the middle. The CDR3 region is CASSLGRKTTTTNEQFF. The DNA for the CDR3 is TGTGCCAGCAGCTTGGGACGGAAGACTACCACGACCAATGAGCAGTTCTTC.

This clonotype has only a few counts. V and J are TRBV5-1 and TRBJ2-7, with TRBD1 identical over 8 bases. The V segment lost 5 bases and the J segment 2 bases; nucleotides outside the gene matches: 3. The germline V gene has CDR1 SGHRS and CDR2 YFSETQ. This CDR3 has 13 amino acids. The CDR3 bases are TGCGCCAGCAGGGGACAGGAAACCTACGAGCAGTACTTC. Amino acid sequence: CASRGQETYEQYF.

This clonotype was detected only a few times. The chain has TRBV29-1 and TRBJ1-5, with 8 bases identical to TRBD1. J was trimmed by 7 bases and V by 4 bases; bases with no gene match: 6. Germline V CDR1 and CDR2: SQVTM, ANQGSEA. This CDR3 has 13 amino acids. CDR3 residues: CSVGTGFGQPQHF. Written as DNA, the CDR3 is TGCAGCGTTGGGACAGGGTTTGGACAGCCCCAGCATTTT.

The chain employs TRBV20-1 and TRBJ1-4; D may be TRBD1 (6 bases). The CDR3 is 14 residues long. Looked up from germline, CDR1 is DFQATT and CDR2 is SNEGSKA (reference sequence). Trimming removed 3 bases at V and 5 bases at J, with 13 bases between. The CDR3 coding sequence is TGCAGTGCTAGGGTCGGGACACCGAATGAAAAACTGTTTTTT. This sequence encodes CSARVGTPNEKLFF.

The chain combines TRBV30 with TRBJ2-1; 13 bases align to TRBD2. V lost 3 bases and J lost 7; bases outside the gene matches: 12. Germline assignment: CDR1 GTSNPN and CDR2 SVGIG (reference sequence). The CDR3 runs 17 residues. The CDR3 region has the DNA TGTGCCTGGAGCGAAGCTGGACTAGCGGGAGAAGGAAATGAGCAGTTCTTC. Protein: CAWSEAGLAGEGNEQFF.